A single sample is the source of the 26 T cell receptor beta chains below, sequenced in a study of identical twins. Using its own MiXCR run on the 5' RACE reads, TCRdb lists one record per CDR3 protein. Of approximately 500,000 distinct CDR3 sequences detected, roughly 15% appear once; the ten largest clones hold roughly 0.44%. These same data were also listed under a study on yellow fever vaccine responses in identical twins.

Sequencing input: CD4+ T cells sorted from blood. The receptors were gathered from a woman aged 18-29 years in good health.

V usage is TRBV20-1 and J usage is TRBJ1-6; possibly TRBD1 for D (6 bases). CDR1 and CDR2 from the germline V gene are DFQATT and SNEGSKA (reference sequence). The CDR3 has 15 amino acids. V was trimmed by 2 bases and J by 7 bases, leaving 15 bases between them. CDR3 coding DNA: TGCAGTGCTAGAAACTTAGGACAGTCGAATTCACCCCTCCACTTT. It specifies CSARNLGQSNSPLHF.

The V and J genes are TRBV29-1 and TRBJ2-1; TRBD2 agrees at 10 bases. The CDR3 extends over 14 amino acids. Germline loops: CDR1 SQVTM, CDR2 ANQGSEA. Trimming cost V 3 bases and J 7 bases; bases outside gene matches: 6. Written as DNA, the CDR3 is TGCAGCGTTGACAAGAAGACTAGCGGGAATGAGCAGTTCTTC. Translated, it gives CSVDKKTSGNEQFF.

This clonotype was counted only a few times. J is TRBJ2-2 and V is TRBV24-1, with D possibly TRBD2 on 5 matching bases. Germline V gene lookup returns CDR1 KGHDR and CDR2 SFDVKD. CDR3 size: 14 residues. V lost 5 bases and J 2 bases, leaving 8 bases between the germline ends. The CDR3 bases are TGTGCCACCAGTGCCTCGGGAAACACCGGGGAGCTGTTTTTT. It encodes CATSASGNTGELFF.

V gene TRBV5-5 combines with J gene TRBJ1-6; D call uncertain. V lost 0 bases and J lost 0, with 7 bases in between. The CDR3 length is 16 residues. Germline assignment: CDR1 SGHKS and CDR2 YYEKEE (reference sequence). The CDR3 sequence is CASSLGGISYNSPLHF. CDR3 bases: TGTGCCAGCAGCTTGGGCGGTATCTCCTATAATTCACCCCTCCACTTT.

V and J are TRBV7-8 and TRBJ2-1; D might be TRBD2 (7 bases). Trimming stripped 7 bases from V and 0 bases from J, with 22 bases between. Germline assignment: CDR1 SGHVS and CDR2 FQNEAQ. The CDR3 contains 18 residues. The CDR3 DNA sequence: TGTGCCAGCACCTTTAGAGGGGGGGACAAGAGCTCCTACAATGAGCAGTTCTTC. Protein product: CASTFRGGDKSSYNEQFF.

A remark on this clonotype: At one end the junction does not follow the germline gene, possibly because of a read error. The rearrangement links TRBV5-1 to TRBJ2-1, with 8 positions matching TRBD1. This CDR3 is built from 13 residues. CDR1 and CDR2 (germline): SGHRS, YFSETQ. The CDR3 region has the DNA TGCGCCAGCAGTTCCGGGACCGGGACAGGCCCCCTCTTC. Its translation is CASSSGTGTGPLF.

The chain recombines TRBV2 with TRBJ2-7; D is unclear. Per germline, CDR1 SNHLY and CDR2 FYNNEI. The germline V and J ends were trimmed by 7 bases and 3 bases, with 10 bases remaining between them. The CDR3 spans 12 residues. CDR3 nucleotides: TGTGCCAGCAAGGCGAATGACTACGAGCAGTACTTC. This sequence encodes CASKANDYEQYF.

The V and J genes are TRBV6-1 and TRBJ2-2, with a tentative D call TRBD1 (6 bases). V lost 7 bases and J lost 8, with 20 bases in between. CDR3 size: 15 residues. Germline CDR1 MNHNS, CDR2 SASEGT. The CDR3 reads CASKEGDTPRGELFF. The CDR3 coding sequence is TGTGCCAGCAAAGAGGGGGACACCCCCCGGGGGGAGCTGTTTTTT.

At least ten counts were recorded for this clonotype. The chain joins TRBV4-2 to TRBJ2-7; no definite D call. CDR1 and CDR2 from the germline V gene are LGHNA and YNFKEQ. Trimming took off 0 bases at V and 4 bases at J, with 7 bases between the two ends. The CDR3 extends over 13 amino acids. The CDR3 sequence: CASSQDLEYEQYF. The CDR3 nucleotides read TGTGCCAGCAGCCAAGATCTCGAGTACGAGCAGTACTTC.

This clonotype was picked up a small number of times. The chain recombines TRBV12-3 or TRBV12-4 with TRBJ2-7, with TRBD2 identical over 7 bases. This CDR3 comprises 15 residues. V was clipped by 6 bases and J by 4 bases; unmatched bases: 12. CDR3 in DNA: TGTGCCAGCAGCTATGGGGGGGAAAACAGTTACGAGCAGTACTTC. Its translation is CASSYGGENSYEQYF.

The J gene is TRBJ2-4, the V gene TRBV10-3; possibly TRBD1 for D (6 bases). The germline V gene has CDR1 ENHRY and CDR2 SYGVKD. The CDR3 consists of 17 residues. Trimming pared 5 bases from V and 0 bases from J, leaving 17 bases between. In DNA form, the CDR3 reads TGTGCCATCAGTAATATGGACAGAAGTATAGCCAAAAACATTCAGTACTTC. Protein: CAISNMDRSIAKNIQYF.

This clonotype was seen more than once but under ten times. The chain combines TRBV10-3 with TRBJ2-3; 11 bases agree with TRBD2. The CDR3 is 13 amino acids. V shed 9 bases, J shed 3 bases, and the junction held 2 bases outside the gene matches. CDR1 and CDR2 (germline): ENHRY, SYGVKD. Here the CDR3 reads CAIGTSGTDTQYF. CDR3 bases: TGTGCCATTGGGACTAGCGGAACAGATACGCAGTATTTT.

The chain links TRBV18 to TRBJ1-1; D is unclear. The V end was cut by 2 bases, the J end by 7 bases, with 11 bases between. CDR1 is KGHSH and CDR2 is LQKENI in the germline V gene. The CDR3 extends over 13 amino acids. CDR3 in DNA: TGTGCCAGCTCACCAGTTCAACAGCATGAAGCTTTCTTT. Translation: CASSPVQQHEAFF.

V usage is TRBV5-1 and J usage is TRBJ2-1; D remains unclear. CDR1 is SGHRS, CDR2 YFSETQ, per germline. The CDR3 contains 13 residues. Trimming took 4 bases from V and 7 from J, leaving 12 bases between them. The CDR3 sequence: CASSPLPSNEQFF. The CDR3 nucleotides read TGCGCCAGCAGCCCCTTACCGTCGAATGAGCAGTTCTTC. The full variable domain, completed using reference TRBV5-1 and TRBJ2-1, is KAGVTQTPRYLIKTRGQQVTLSCSPISGHRSVSWYQQTPGQGLQFLFEYFSETQRNKGNFPGRFSGRQFSNSRSEMNVSTLELGDSALYLCASSPLPSNEQFFGPGTRLTVL.

The rearrangement links TRBV7-9 to TRBJ2-3, with D unclear. Per germline, CDR1 SEHNR and CDR2 FQNEAQ (reference sequence). This CDR3 region has 13 residues. Trimming stripped 4 bases from V and 5 bases from J, with 10 bases between. The CDR3 protein is CASSSEPGDTQYF. The CDR3 DNA reads TGTGCCAGCAGCTCCGAACCAGGAGATACGCAGTATTTT.

The chain combines TRBV5-1 with TRBJ2-1, with D maybe TRBD1 (6 bases). The CDR3 has 12 residues. Trimming took 0 bases from V and 12 from J, leaving 10 bases between them. Per germline, CDR1 SGHRS and CDR2 YFSETQ. The CDR3 here is CASSLEQGWQFF. The CDR3, as DNA: TGCGCCAGCAGCTTGGAGCAGGGGTGGCAGTTCTTC.

This clonotype was observed many times. The V gene is TRBV5-1, the J gene TRBJ2-2; weak D call: TRBD2 (6 bases). In germline, CDR1 is SGHRS, CDR2 YFSETQ. V dropped 4 bases and J dropped 5 bases, with 15 bases sitting between them. The CDR3 runs to 15 residues. This chain's CDR3 is CASSPAGTLTGELFF. In DNA form, the CDR3 reads TGCGCCAGCAGCCCAGCCGGGACTTTGACCGGGGAGCTGTTTTTT.

There are many counts of this clonotype. The chain is built from TRBV12-3 or TRBV12-4 and TRBJ2-1; D unresolved. The ends were cut back, 8 bases at V and 4 bases at J, with 6 bases in the middle. This CDR3 has 11 residues. Written as DNA, the CDR3 is TGTGCCAGCCGGTGGTACAATGAGCAGTTCTTC. It translates to CASRWYNEQFF.

This clonotype was detected ten times or more. The chain recombines TRBV5-1 with TRBJ2-3; 10 positions agree with TRBD2. The CDR3 is 16 amino acids. Germline-derived CDR1 and CDR2 are SGHRS and YFSETQ. The trim removed 0 bases at V and 6 bases at J, leaving 7 bases unmatched. The chain's CDR3 is CASSLVASGRGDTQYF. The CDR3 DNA sequence: TGCGCCAGCAGCTTGGTGGCTAGCGGGAGAGGTGATACGCAGTATTTT.

This clonotype was seen only a few times. This chain links TRBV12-3 or TRBV12-4 with TRBJ2-3; D not certain. The V gene lost 3 bases and the J gene lost 2 bases, with 6 bases spanning the gap. The CDR3 totals 13 residues. DNA for the CDR3: TGTGCCAGCAGTTTCCAATTCACAGATACGCAGTATTTT. Translating it yields CASSFQFTDTQYF.

The chain employs TRBV7-2 and TRBJ2-1; 7 nucleotides align to TRBD1. Germline V lookup: CDR1 SGHTA, CDR2 FQGNSA. This CDR3 has 15 amino acids. Trimming at V came to 2 bases and at J to 3 bases, leaving 4 bases not matched to a gene. CDR3 amino acids: CASSLFGTDYNEQFF. In nucleotides, the CDR3 is TGTGCCAGCAGCTTATTCGGGACAGACTACAATGAGCAGTTCTTC. Using reference TRBV7-2 and TRBJ2-1 for the parts outside the CDR3, the full variable domain is GAGVSQSPSNKVTEKGKDVELRCDPISGHTALYWYRQSLGQGLEFLIYFQGNSAPDKSGLPSDRFSAERTGGSVSTLTIQRTQQEDSAVYLCASSLFGTDYNEQFFGPGTRLTVL.

This clonotype was counted between two and nine times. This sequence joins TRBV25-1 and TRBJ2-7; TRBD1 matches 12 bases. V lost 2 bases to trimming and J lost 4 bases; unmatched junction nucleotides: 3. Germline CDR1 MGHDK, CDR2 SYGVNS. The CDR3 has 15 residues. The CDR3 DNA reads as TGTGCCAGCAGTGAAGTGGGACAGGGGGCGTACGAGCAGTACTTC. This encodes CASSEVGQGAYEQYF.

This clonotype was observed a handful of times. V usage is TRBV5-1 and J usage is TRBJ2-2, with D unresolved. The CDR3 contains 12 residues. Trimming took 2 bases from V and 3 from J, leaving 2 bases between them. Looked up from germline, CDR1 is SGHRS and CDR2 is YFSETQ. CDR3 sequence reads: CASSFDTGELFF. In nucleotides, the CDR3 is TGCGCCAGCAGCTTTGACACCGGGGAGCTGTTTTTT. Full variable domain (missing parts from reference TRBV5-1 and TRBJ2-2): KAGVTQTPRYLIKTRGQQVTLSCSPISGHRSVSWYQQTPGQGLQFLFEYFSETQRNKGNFPGRFSGRQFSNSRSEMNVSTLELGDSALYLCASSFDTGELFFGEGSRLTVL.

The V call is TRBV2, the J call TRBJ2-1; the D gene is possibly TRBD2 (6 bases). The CDR3 spans 16 residues. Germline V gene sequence: CDR1 SNHLY, CDR2 FYNNEI. The V and J ends lost 1 base and 8 bases respectively, with 18 bases between them. DNA of the CDR3: TGTGCCAGCAGTGAAGGACTAGGACAACGCGGCGATGAGCAGTTCTTC. It codes for CASSEGLGQRGDEQFF.

This clonotype came up a few times. The genes are TRBV20-1 and TRBJ2-2, with D hard to call. V was clipped by 0 bases and J by 1 base, with 6 bases between them. CDR3 length: 14 residues. From germline, CDR1 is DFQATT and CDR2 SNEGSKA (reference sequence). This CDR3 reads CSARDGWNTGELFF. Written as DNA, the CDR3 is TGCAGTGCTAGAGACGGGTGGAACACCGGGGAGCTGTTTTTT.

This clonotype was recorded a few times. The rearrangement joins TRBV20-1 to TRBJ2-7; D gene ambiguous. Germline V gene data show CDR1 as DFQATT and CDR2 as SNEGSKA (reference sequence). The ends were cut back, 3 bases at V and 0 bases at J, with 12 bases in the middle. The CDR3 extends over 14 amino acids. Here the CDR3 reads CSARGTLDSYEQYF. The CDR3 nucleotides are TGCAGTGCTAGGGGTACTCTAGACTCCTACGAGCAGTACTTC.